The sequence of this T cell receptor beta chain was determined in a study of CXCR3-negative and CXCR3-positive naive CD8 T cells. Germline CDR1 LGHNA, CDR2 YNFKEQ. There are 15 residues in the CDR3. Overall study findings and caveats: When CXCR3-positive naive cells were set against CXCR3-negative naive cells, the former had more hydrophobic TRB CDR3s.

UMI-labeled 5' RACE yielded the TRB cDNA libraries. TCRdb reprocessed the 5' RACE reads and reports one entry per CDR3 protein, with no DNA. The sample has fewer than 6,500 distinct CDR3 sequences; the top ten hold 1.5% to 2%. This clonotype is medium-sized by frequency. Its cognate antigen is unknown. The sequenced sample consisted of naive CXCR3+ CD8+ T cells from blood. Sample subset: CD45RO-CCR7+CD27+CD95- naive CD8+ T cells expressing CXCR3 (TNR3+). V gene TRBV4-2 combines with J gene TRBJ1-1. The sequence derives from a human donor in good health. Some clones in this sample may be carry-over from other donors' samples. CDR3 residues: CASSQDLTVNTEAFF.